This TCR beta chain was sequenced during a study of T cells in narcolepsy. Study at large: Patients with NT1 or NT2 and healthy control donors were enrolled.

V gave up 3 bases and J gave up 0 bases, with 6 bases separating them. The CDR3 runs 13 residues. CDR1 GTSNPN and CDR2 SVGIG come from the germline V gene (reference sequence). The table came from immunoSEQ multiplex PCR; TCRdb's copy has only in-frame clones and leaves some out. The table has under 40,000 clones, roughly 80% seen once. The chain carries TRBV30 and TRBJ1-5; D possibly corresponds to TRBD1 (5 bases). Material for sequencing was CD45RA- memory CD4+ T cells from PBMCs. The TCR comes from a human donor with narcolepsy. CDR3 residues: CAWRQDSNQPQHF. In DNA form, the CDR3 reads TGTGCCTGGAGACAGGATAGCAATCAGCCCCAGCATTTT. The variable domain in full, completed from reference TRBV30 and TRBJ1-5, reads SQTIHQWPATLVQPVGSPLSLECTVEGTSNPNLYWYRQAAGRGLQLLFYSVGIGQISSEVPQNLSASRPQDRQFILSSKKLLLSDSGFYLCAWRQDSNQPQHFGDGTRLSIL.